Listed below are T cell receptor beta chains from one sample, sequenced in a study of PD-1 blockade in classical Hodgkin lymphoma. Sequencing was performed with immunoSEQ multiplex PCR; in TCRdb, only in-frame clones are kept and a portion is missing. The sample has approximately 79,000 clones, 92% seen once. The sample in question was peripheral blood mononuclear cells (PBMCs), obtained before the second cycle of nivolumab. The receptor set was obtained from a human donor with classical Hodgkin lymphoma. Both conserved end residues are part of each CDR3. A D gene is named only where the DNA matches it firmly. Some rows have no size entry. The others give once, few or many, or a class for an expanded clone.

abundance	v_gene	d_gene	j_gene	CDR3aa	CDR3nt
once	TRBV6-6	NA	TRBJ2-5	CASSYSLIQETQYF	TGTGCCAGCAGTTACTCGTTAATTCAAGAGACCCAGTACTTC
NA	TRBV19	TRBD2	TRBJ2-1	CASSGGERGYNEQFF	TGTGCCAGTAGTGGGGGGGAAAGGGGTTACAATGAGCAGTTCTTC
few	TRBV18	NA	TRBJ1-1	CASSPLSDSTEAFF	TGTGCCAGCTCACCTTTATCGGACAGTACTGAAGCTTTCTTT
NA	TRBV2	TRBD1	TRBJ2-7	CASSGRLPGQGARRTYEQYF	TGTGCCAGCAGTGGGAGATTACCGGGACAGGGGGCGCGTCGGACCTACGAGCAGTACTTC
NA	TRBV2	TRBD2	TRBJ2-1	CASKGLGGLAGASYNEQFF	TGTGCCAGCAAGGGCCTAGGTGGCCTAGCGGGAGCTTCCTACAATGAGCAGTTCTTC
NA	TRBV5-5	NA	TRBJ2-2	CASSLRLASTGELFF	TGTGCCAGCAGCTTGCGTCTAGCATCCACCGGGGAGCTGTTTTTT
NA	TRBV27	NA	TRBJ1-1	CASSFSDYTEAFF	TGTGCCAGCAGTTTTTCCGATTACACTGAAGCTTTCTTT
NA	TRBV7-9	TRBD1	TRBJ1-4	CASSHGRTGATNEKLFF	TGTGCCAGCAGCCACGGGAGGACAGGCGCAACTAATGAAAAACTGTTTTTT
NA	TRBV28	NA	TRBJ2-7	CASSLGQGTYEQYF	TGTGCCAGCAGTTTAGGGCAGGGCACCTACGAGCAGTACTTC
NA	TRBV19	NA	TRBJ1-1	CASRRSSGNTEAFF	TGTGCCAGTAGGAGGAGCAGCGGGAACACTGAAGCTTTCTTT
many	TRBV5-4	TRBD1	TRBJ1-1	CASSRDSLTEAFF	TGTGCCAGCAGCAGGGACAGTCTGACTGAAGCTTTCTTT
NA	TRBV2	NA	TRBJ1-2	CASRARQRLNYGYTF	TGTGCCAGCAGGGCTCGACAGCGACTCAACTATGGCTACACCTTC
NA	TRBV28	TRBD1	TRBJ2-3	CASSPGQGANTQYF	TGTGCCAGCAGTCCCGGACAGGGGGCAAATACGCAGTATTTT
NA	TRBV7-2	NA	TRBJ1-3	CASRAGGRTSGTGNTIYF	TGTGCCAGCAGAGCGGGAGGACGCACGAGTGGCACTGGAAACACCATATATTTT
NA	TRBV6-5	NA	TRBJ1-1	CASSPGSPMGTEAFF	TGTGCCAGCAGCCCCGGGAGCCCCATGGGAACTGAAGCTTTCTTT
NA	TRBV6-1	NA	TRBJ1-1	CASRGSMNTEAFF	TGTGCCAGCCGTGGGTCAATGAACACTGAAGCTTTCTTT
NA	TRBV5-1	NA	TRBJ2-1	CASSLAGSSSYNEQFF	TGCGCCAGCAGCTTGGCCGGGAGTAGCTCCTACAATGAGCAGTTCTTC
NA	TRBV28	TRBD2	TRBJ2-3	CASSTPFGLAESDTQYF	TGTGCCAGCAGTACACCTTTCGGACTAGCGGAATCAGATACGCAGTATTTT
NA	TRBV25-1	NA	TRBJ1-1	CASRAGTEAFF	TGTGCCAGCAGAGCCGGGACCGAAGCTTTCTTT
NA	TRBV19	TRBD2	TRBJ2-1	CASSIQGTSGNPSYNEQFF	TGTGCCAGTAGTATTCAAGGGACTAGCGGGAATCCGTCCTACAATGAGCAGTTCTTC
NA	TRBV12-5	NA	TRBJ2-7	CASGSSSYEQYF	TGTGCTAGTGGTTCCTCATCTTACGAGCAGTACTTC
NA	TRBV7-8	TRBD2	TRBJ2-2	CASSLREPIGELFF	TGTGCCAGCAGCTTGCGGGAGCCGATCGGGGAGCTGTTTTTT
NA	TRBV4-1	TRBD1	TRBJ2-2	CASSQVRRDRGTSANTGELFF	TGCGCCAGCAGCCAAGTAAGGAGGGACAGGGGTACTTCGGCCAACACCGGGGAGCTGTTTTTT
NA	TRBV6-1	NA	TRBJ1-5	CASSEGVGQPQHF	TGTGCCAGCAGTGAAGGGGTCGGGCAGCCCCAGCATTTT
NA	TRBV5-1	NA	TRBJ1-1	CASSLEGDFPLIGTQAFF	TGCGCCAGCAGCCTAGAAGGGGACTTCCCCCTAATCGGAACTCAAGCTTTCTTT
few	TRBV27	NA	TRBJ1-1	CASSLYGEAFF	TGTGCCAGCAGTTTGTATGGGGAAGCTTTCTTT
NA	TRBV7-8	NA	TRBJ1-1	CASSSIRSNTEAFF	TGTGCCAGCAGCTCAATCAGGTCGAACACTGAAGCTTTCTTT
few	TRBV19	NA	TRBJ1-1	CASNLPGQNTEAFF	TGTGCCAGTAATCTCCCGGGACAGAACACTGAAGCTTTCTTT
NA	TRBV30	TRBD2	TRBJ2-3	CAWSRGSGRNTDTQYF	TGTGCCTGGAGTCGAGGTAGCGGGAGAAATACAGATACGCAGTATTTT
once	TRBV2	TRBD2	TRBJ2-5	CASSEELAVETQYF	TGTGCCAGCAGTGAGGAACTAGCGGTAGAGACCCAGTACTTC
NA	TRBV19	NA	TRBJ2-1	CASRDFYNEQFF	TGTGCCAGTCGGGACTTCTACAATGAGCAGTTCTTC
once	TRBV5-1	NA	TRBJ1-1	CASGSNGRNTEAFF	TGCGCCAGCGGGTCTAACGGAAGGAACACTGAAGCTTTCTTT
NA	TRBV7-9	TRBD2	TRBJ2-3	CASSSGTSVGTQYF	TGTGCCAGCAGCTCCGGGACTAGTGTGGGTACGCAGTATTTT
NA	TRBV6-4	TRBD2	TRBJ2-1	CASSDSAGPGGGDEQFF	TGTGCCAGCAGTGACTCCGCTGGGCCCGGGGGAGGGGATGAGCAGTTCTTC
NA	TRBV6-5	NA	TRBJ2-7	CASSTEGKSSYEQYF	TGTGCCAGCAGTACCGAAGGGAAGAGCTCCTACGAGCAGTACTTC
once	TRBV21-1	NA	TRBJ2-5	CASSKGLGNIGQGAWETQYF	TGTGCCAGCAGCAAAGGGTTAGGAAACATAGGACAGGGGGCCTGGGAGACCCAGTACTTC
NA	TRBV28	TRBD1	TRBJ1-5	CASSFLGDSGSRSQPQHF	TGTGCCAGCAGTTTTTTAGGGGACAGCGGCTCGAGGAGTCAGCCCCAGCATTTT
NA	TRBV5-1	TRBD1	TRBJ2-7	CASSLVKGASYEQYF	TGCGCCAGCAGCTTGGTGAAGGGGGCATCCTACGAGCAGTACTTC
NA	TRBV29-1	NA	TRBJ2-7	CSVEVPAWPGVYEQYF	TGCAGCGTTGAAGTACCCGCGTGGCCAGGGGTCTACGAGCAGTACTTC
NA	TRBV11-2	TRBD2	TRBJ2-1	CASSLERSAGGYNEQFF	TGTGCCAGCAGCTTAGAGAGGAGCGCGGGGGGCTACAATGAGCAGTTCTTC
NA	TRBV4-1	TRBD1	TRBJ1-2	CASSHGQGAKDNYGYTF	TGCGCCAGCAGCCACGGACAGGGGGCAAAGGATAACTATGGCTACACCTTC
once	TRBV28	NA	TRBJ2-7	CASSPGYSYEQYF	TGTGCCAGCAGTCCAGGGTACTCCTACGAGCAGTACTTC
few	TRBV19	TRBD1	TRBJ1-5	CASSIPGRGHQPQHF	TGTGCCAGTAGTATCCCCGGCAGGGGGCATCAGCCCCAGCATTTT
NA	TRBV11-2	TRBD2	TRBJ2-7	CASSLARTSGSSPYEQYF	TGTGCCAGCAGCTTAGCAAGGACTAGCGGGAGTTCCCCCTACGAGCAGTACTTC
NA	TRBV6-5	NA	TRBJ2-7	CASSYSPGRSSGQYF	TGTGCCAGCAGTTACTCCCCGGGCCGATCTTCGGGGCAGTACTTC
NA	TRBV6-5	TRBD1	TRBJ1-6	CASSYSTGQGDSPLHF	TGTGCCAGCAGTTACTCGACGGGACAGGGAGATTCACCCCTCCACTTT
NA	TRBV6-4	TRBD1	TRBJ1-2	CASSQDRVGGYTF	TGTGCCAGCAGTCAGGACAGGGTTGGCGGCTACACCTTC
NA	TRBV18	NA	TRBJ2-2	CASSPGAGNTGELFF	TGTGCCAGCTCTCCAGGGGCAGGGAACACCGGGGAGCTGTTTTTT
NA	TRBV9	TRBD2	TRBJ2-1	CASSVKREGLDEQFF	TGTGCCAGCAGCGTTAAGCGGGAGGGCCTTGATGAGCAGTTCTTC
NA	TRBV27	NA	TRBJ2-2	CASTSGQNTGELFF	TGTGCCAGCACCTCGGGGCAGAACACCGGGGAGCTGTTTTTT
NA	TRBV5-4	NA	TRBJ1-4	CASSLGGMANEKLFF	TGTGCCAGCAGCTTGGGTGGGATGGCTAATGAAAAACTGTTTTTT
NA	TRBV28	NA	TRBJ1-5	CASSFERTQPQHF	TGTGCCAGCAGTTTCGAAAGGACTCAGCCCCAGCATTTT
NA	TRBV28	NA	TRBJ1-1	CASRRVTEAFF	TGTGCCAGCAGGAGGGTCACTGAAGCTTTCTTT
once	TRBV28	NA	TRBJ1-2	CASSFRGGDGYTF	TGTGCCAGCAGTTTTAGAGGGGGGGATGGCTACACCTTC
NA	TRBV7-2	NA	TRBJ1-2	CASSLAAVSTPYGYTF	TGTGCCAGCAGCTTAGCGGCAGTATCAACACCCTATGGCTACACCTTC
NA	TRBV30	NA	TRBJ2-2	CAWSPGVNTGELFF	TGTGCCTGGAGTCCGGGGGTGAACACCGGGGAGCTGTTTTTT
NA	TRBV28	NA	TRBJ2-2	CASRATGELFF	TGTGCCAGCAGAGCCACCGGGGAGCTGTTTTTT
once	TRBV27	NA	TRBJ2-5	CASSLSMGERWETQYF	TGTGCCAGCAGTTTATCGATGGGGGAGCGATGGGAGACCCAGTACTTC
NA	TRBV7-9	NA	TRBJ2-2	CASSLAESTLPF	TGTGCCAGCAGCTTAGCGGAGTCGACCCTCCCTTTT
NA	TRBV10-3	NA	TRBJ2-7	CAISESNRGPWTSGHRAYEQYF	TGTGCCATCAGTGAGTCTAACAGGGGGCCCTGGACTAGCGGACATCGGGCCTACGAGCAGTACTTC